This T cell receptor (beta chain) was found in a study of blood T cell repertoires in COVID-19. Study details: Material from acute and convalescent COVID-19 was sourced from the United States, Italy and Spain.

Per germline, CDR1 GTSNPN and CDR2 SVGIG (reference sequence). The CDR3 sequence is 18 residues long. The V gene end was trimmed by 8 bases and the J gene end by 1 base; junction bases not matched to a gene: 12. The authors' processing: It was from reference gene primer amplification that nucleated cell counts were estimated. Libraries were prepared by immunoSEQ multiplex PCR; TCRdb keeps only in-frame clonotypes and omits some of them. V and J calls and clone size are copied from that table; D and trimming were computed from the DNA. The sample shows roughly 120,000 clones, around 91% of them seen only once.

The receptor comes from a man in his 70s with active or convalescent COVID-19. Sequenced material: peripheral blood. The chain couples TRBV30 to TRBJ2-2, with 14 bases that match TRBD2. The CDR3 coding sequence is TGTGCCCAACAACCGGGACTAGCGGGAGAAATGAACACCGGGGAGCTGTTTTTT. Translating gives CAQQPGLAGEMNTGELFF. Looking up the rest from reference TRBV30 and TRBJ2-2 gives the full variable domain: SQTIHQWPATLVQPVGSPLSLECTVEGTSNPNLYWYRQAAGRGLQLLFYSVGIGQISSEVPQNLSASRPQDRQFILSSKKLLLSDSGFYLCAQQPGLAGEMNTGELFFGEGSRLTVL.